A selection of T cell receptor beta chains follows, all from one sample in a study of shared clonotypes between healthy human individuals. Using immunoSEQ multiplex PCR, the repertoire was profiled, and TCRdb retains in-frame clones only, with some absent. Among a few million clones listed, nearly 97% were seen once. The sequencing input was naive CD4+ T cells sorted from blood. The receptors come from a man between 18 and 35 years old in good health. Both conserved end residues are part of each CDR3. D genes are given only for firm matches. Clone size appears in some rows only: once, few, many, or a class for an expanded clone.

>.|TRBJ1-4|once|TRBV4-1
TGCGCCAGCAGCCTGGGACCGGGGGAAAAACTGTTTTTT
CASSLGPGEKLFF
>.|TRBJ2-1|.|TRBV29-1
TGCAGCGTTGGTGGCGTCTACAATGAGCAGTTCTTC
CSVGGVYNEQFF
>.|TRBJ2-5|.|TRBV2
TGTGCCAGCAGTGATTGGGCCCAAGAGACCCAGTACTTC
CASSDWAQETQYF
>.|TRBJ1-2|.|TRBV10-3
TGTGCCATCAGTGGGGCAGATTTTATAGATGGCTACACCTTC
CAISGADFIDGYTF
>TRBD2|TRBJ2-3|.|TRBV19
TGTGCCAGTAAGGAGCTAGCGGAACCCACAGATACGCAGTATTTT
CASKELAEPTDTQYF
>.|TRBJ1-3|.|TRBV5-1
TGCGCCAGCAGCTATTCGGTTGGAAACACCATATATTTT
CASSYSVGNTIYF
>.|TRBJ2-5|.|TRBV15
TGTGCCACCAGCAGAGCTGTCGGGGGGCCGGGAGAGACCCAGTACTTC
CATSRAVGGPGETQYF
>TRBD1|TRBJ1-1|.|TRBV2
TGTGCCAGCAGTGTAGGCAGGGGGCAGAACACTGAAGCTTTCTTT
CASSVGRGQNTEAFF
>TRBD2|TRBJ2-3|.|TRBV2
TGTGCCAGCAGTGTGGGACTAGCGAACACAGATACGCAGTATTTT
CASSVGLANTDTQYF
>TRBD1|TRBJ2-7|.|TRBV19
TGTGCCACCAACCGAGGGGGCAAGGGAGAGGAGCAGTACTTC
CATNRGGKGEEQYF
>.|TRBJ2-7|.|TRBV6-5
TGTGCCAGCAGTGGTTCCTACGAGCAGTACTTC
CASSGSYEQYF
>.|TRBJ2-5|once|TRBV28
TGTGCCAGCAGCCATTTGGAGCCGAGTCAAGAGACCCAGTACTTC
CASSHLEPSQETQYF
>TRBD1|TRBJ2-7|.|TRBV2
TGTGCCAGCAGTCCGCGTCCTACAGGGGTGGGTGAGCAGTACTTC
CASSPRPTGVGEQYF
>.|TRBJ2-5|.|TRBV7-2
TGTGCCAGCAGCTTAGGACGGGATGGGACCCAGTACTTC
CASSLGRDGTQYF
>.|TRBJ2-1|.|TRBV7-9
TGTGCCAGCAGCTTAGCGACGGGACTTAATGAGCAGTTCTTC
CASSLATGLNEQFF
>.|TRBJ2-7|.|TRBV28
TGTGCCAGCAGTTTACGGGTCATCTACGAGCAGTACTTC
CASSLRVIYEQYF
>TRBD2|TRBJ2-5|.|TRBV2
TGTGCCAGCAGTCTTAGCGGGAATACGTATGAGACCCAGTACTTC
CASSLSGNTYETQYF
>.|TRBJ2-1|.|TRBV5-8
TGTGCCAGCAGCTCAGGGAGTGAGCAGTTCTTC
CASSSGSEQFF
>.|TRBJ2-7|once|TRBV5-1
TGCGCCAGCAGCTTGGGGTCGGCGGGACTCTCCTACGAGCAGTACTTC
CASSLGSAGLSYEQYF
>.|TRBJ1-1|.|TRBV4-3
TGCGCCAGCAGCCACCCACCAAGGCACACTGAAGCTTTCTTT
CASSHPPRHTEAFF
>TRBD1|TRBJ1-6|.|TRBV6-6
TGTGCCAGCACTCGACAGGGAAATTCACCCCTCCACTTT
CASTRQGNSPLHF
>.|TRBJ1-2|.|TRBV7-8
TGTGCCAGCATGAACCCCCGGATTGGGGGTGGCTACACCTTC
CASMNPRIGGGYTF
>.|TRBJ1-6|.|TRBV30
TGTGCCTGGAGTGCCGGGGGAGGGAACCTCTATAATTCACCCCTCCACTTT
CAWSAGGGNLYNSPLHF
>.|TRBJ2-7|.|TRBV13
TGTGCCAGCAGCCGGAGCGGAGGGTTTTTAGGCTACGAGCAGTACTTC
CASSRSGGFLGYEQYF
>.|TRBJ1-1|.|TRBV2
TGTGCCAGCAGTACGGAATCTGTGAACACTGAAGCTTTCTTT
CASSTESVNTEAFF
>.|TRBJ2-5|.|TRBV11-3
TGTGCCAGCAGCCGAGGGGACGGGACGAACCAAGAGACCCAGTACTTC
CASSRGDGTNQETQYF
>.|TRBJ2-5|.|TRBV6-5
TGTGCCAGCAGTTACACGGGCAGGTACCAAGAGACCCAGTACTTC
CASSYTGRYQETQYF
>.|TRBJ1-2|.|TRBV15
TGTGCCACCAGCAGTCGGACTGGAAACTATGGCTACACCTTC
CATSSRTGNYGYTF
>.|TRBJ2-7|once|TRBV4-1
TGCGCCAGCAGCCAAGAAGTGGGGGGCTTTTCCTACGAGCAGTACTTC
CASSQEVGGFSYEQYF
>.|TRBJ2-5|.|TRBV13
TGTGCCAGCAGCTTAGGTCGGGGGCGGCCCGGGGAGACCCAGTACTTC
CASSLGRGRPGETQYF
>TRBD1|TRBJ1-3|.|TRBV2
TGTGCCAGCAGTATGACAGGGAATAGAAACACCATATATTTT
CASSMTGNRNTIYF
>TRBD2|TRBJ2-5|.|TRBV5-1
TGCGCCAGCAGCTCGGGACTAGCGAAGGGGGCCCAGTACTTC
CASSSGLAKGAQYF
>TRBD1|TRBJ1-5|.|TRBV7-2
TGTGCCAGCAGCTGGGGACAGGGGAATCAGCCCCAGCATTTT
CASSWGQGNQPQHF
>.|TRBJ1-6|.|TRBV6-6
TGTGCCAGCAGTTCGGACATCCACTCCTATAATTCACCCCTCCACTTT
CASSSDIHSYNSPLHF
>.|TRBJ1-1|.|TRBV7-2
TGTGCCAGCAGCTTAGCGTTACTCGTGGATGAAGCTTTCTTT
CASSLALLVDEAFF
>TRBD2|TRBJ2-1|.|TRBV7-2
TGTGCCAGCAGCCGTAGCGGGCGCTCCTACAATGAGCAGTTCTTC
CASSRSGRSYNEQFF